This T cell receptor beta chain was identified in a study of T cells in Graves' hyperthyroidism and ophthalmopathy. Study-wide results and limits: In validation, the model predicted ophthalmopathy. These predictions came a median about 6.5 months before onset.

This clonotype has a handful of counts. The antigen is unknown. The CDR3 spans 16 residues. V was cut by 0 bases and J by 4 bases, with 15 bases left in between. Germline loops: CDR1 ENHRY, CDR2 SYGVKD. Amplification of TCR beta CDR3 regions used RNA as the template. A set of HTBI primers served as the primers for a first-round RT-PCR of the TCR CDR3. One entry per CDR3 protein, called by TCRdb with MiXCR from the multiplex PCR reads. This sample has under 650,000 distinct CDR3 sequences, with around 16% found just once. The hyperthyroidism patients had all been newly diagnosed, and their disease duration was under 2 months. Their ages ranged from 18 to 65 years.

This TCR was recovered from a woman between 25 and 40 years old with Graves' hyperthyroidism. The sample was blood. The chain couples TRBV10-3 to TRBJ1-1; TRBD1 is a possible D gene (5 bases). The CDR3 region has the DNA TGTGCCATCAGTGAGTCGACTCGTGGGGGGGTCACTGAAGCTTTCTTT. This translates into CAISESTRGGVTEAFF.